Below, one TCR beta chain is given with its context. There is no known antigen for this receptor. Base qualities are not provided; no much larger clone lies one nucleotide away. This specimen belongs to a study of T cells after yellow fever vaccination (dated by TCRdb to about 2019). General notes on the study: The SMART-Seq v4 Ultra Low Input RNA kit was used to prepare libraries from fractions with low cell numbers. To track T-cell clones before and after primary and booster YFV17D yellow fever vaccination, bulk TCR alpha and beta repertoires were sequenced longitudinally. The cohort comprised two healthy male donors, one aged 18 to 30 and one aged 30 to 40 years. Blood samples were taken at several timepoints before and after primary and secondary immunization, and bulk PBMC replicates and cell subsets were isolated. Broad study findings and their caveats: After the booster, most of the clones that had expanded following primary vaccination were detected again (roughly 97% of CD4 and 80% to 90% of CD8), which suggests that memory was broadly maintained. The secondary T-cell response was found to be weaker but faster than the primary response, with a peak reached on day 5 rather than on day 15. Because the study included only a couple of donors, the extent to which the findings can be generalized is limited. FACS-sorted repertoires could contain abundant contaminating clonotypes from the bulk population, so computational filtering was required. A small fraction of clonotypes showed up in both the CD4 and CD8 compartments, probably as a result of convergent recombination.

TCR cDNA was synthesized by 5'RACE template switching, through which a universal primer site and unique molecular identifiers were introduced. cDNA synthesis was primed from both the TCR alpha and TCR beta constant segments. Library amplification used two PCR steps, and the second PCR step added sample barcodes and sequencing adapters. Sequencing of the libraries was done on either Illumina HiSeq 2500 (2x100 bp) or NovaSeq (2x150 bp). The paper's processing steps were these. MIGEC was used to demultiplex reads and collapse the reads into UMI consensus sequences, and MiXCR was used for V(D)J alignment. Vaccine-responding clonotypes were defined with edgeR using replicate PBMC samples, requiring FDR below 0.01 and a log2 fold change above 5 up to day 15. Each bulk clonotype was labeled CD4 or CD8 based on which sequenced repertoire, CD4 or CD8, contained the clonotype at higher abundance. The raw public data were reprocessed by TCRdb itself: fastp quality trimming at Q25, MiXCR clonotype calling, in-frame beta chains only. Records with the same CDR3 protein are collapsed into one entry carrying the most frequent genes and DNA. Here the V and J calls rest on TCRdb's processing, not on the authors' analysis. This sample is represented by about 510,000 distinct CDR3 sequences; roughly a fifth of them were singletons. The top ten constitute about 16% of the sample.

CDR1 and CDR2, per the germline V gene, are SGHRS and YFSETQ. Trimmed from V: 4 bases; trimmed from J: 7 bases; junction bases lacking a gene match: 6. The CDR3, cysteine through phenylalanine, is 14 amino acids long. Solely the CDR3 DNA is kept, with 42 bases framed from the first base. The intended sense of this specimen's treatment or condition label: live attenuated yellow fever vaccine strain. Two biological replicates of bulk PBMCs were collected at each blood-draw timepoint. A standard Ficoll-Paque protocol was used to isolate PBMCs from peripheral blood. TriZol was used to extract RNA from bulk PBMCs, CD4 and CD8 fractions, and dextramer-positive and dextramer-negative fractions.

This chain joins TRBV5-1 to TRBJ1-4, with 8 junctional bases fitting TRBD1. Sequencing was performed on PBMCs, taken roughly 20 days after the first yellow fever vaccination. The TCR was taken from a young man who received the YFV17D yellow fever vaccine. CDR3 loop: CASSGGQVPEKLFF. The DNA reads as follows: TGCGCCAGCAGCGGGGGACAGGTCCCTGAAAAACTGTTTTTT. Reference TRBV5-1 and TRBJ1-4 proteins supply the regions before and after the CDR3; the full variable domain is: KAGVTQTPRYLIKTRGQQVTLSCSPISGHRSVSWYQQTPGQGLQFLFEYFSETQRNKGNFPGRFSGRQFSNSRSEMNVSTLELGDSALYLCASSGGQVPEKLFFGSGTQLSVL.